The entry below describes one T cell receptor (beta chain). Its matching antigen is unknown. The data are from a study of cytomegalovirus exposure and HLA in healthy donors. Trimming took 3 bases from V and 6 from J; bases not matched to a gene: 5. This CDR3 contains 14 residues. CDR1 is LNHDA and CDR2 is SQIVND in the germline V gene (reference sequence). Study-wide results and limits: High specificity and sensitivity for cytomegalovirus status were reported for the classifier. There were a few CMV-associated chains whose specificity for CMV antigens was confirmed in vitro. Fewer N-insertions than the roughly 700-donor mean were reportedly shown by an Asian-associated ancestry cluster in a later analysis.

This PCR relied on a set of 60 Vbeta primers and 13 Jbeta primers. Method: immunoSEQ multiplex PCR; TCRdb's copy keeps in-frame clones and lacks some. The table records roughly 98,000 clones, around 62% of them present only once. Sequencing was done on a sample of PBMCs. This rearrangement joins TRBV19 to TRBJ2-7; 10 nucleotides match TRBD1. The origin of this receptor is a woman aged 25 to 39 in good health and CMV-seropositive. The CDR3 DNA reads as TGTGCCAGTAGTATCGGGACAGGGGACAGCGAGCAGTACTTC. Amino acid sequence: CASSIGTGDSEQYF.